This T cell receptor (beta chain) was sequenced during a study of blood T cell repertoires in COVID-19. Overall study: Researchers got acute and convalescent COVID-19 samples from the United States, Italy and Spain. Sample material is recorded as cDNA or gDNA derived from T cells, B-cell-depleted T cells, or PBMCs.

The CDR3 has 15 amino acids. V was clipped by 6 bases and J by 6 bases; unmatched bases: 11. Germline-derived CDR1 and CDR2 are ENHRY and SYGVKD. TCRdb keeps only in-frame clones here, not all; method: immunoSEQ multiplex PCR. This table has more than 150,000 clones, approximately 87% appearing once. The table lists this clone with a count of one. Sequenced sample: peripheral blood. J is TRBJ2-7 and V is TRBV10-3; 10 bases agree with TRBD1. This TCR came from a woman between 65 and 79 years old with COVID-19, enrolled during active disease. The CDR3 sequence: CAISPAGTGDREQYF. The DNA of the CDR3 is TGTGCCATCAGCCCCGCCGGGACAGGGGATCGCGAGCAGTACTTC.